These 3 T cell receptor beta chains originate from one sample sequenced in a study of T-cell reconstitution after alpha-beta-depleted transplantation in children. Molecular barcoding with unique molecular identifiers was used for the TCRbeta library. TCRdb independently ran MiXCR on the PCR reads; one entry per CDR3 protein. Among about 610,000 distinct CDR3 sequences listed, about 10% were seen once. This sample comprised PBMCs from the stem cell graft donor, obtained from the stem cell graft. The source of these receptors is a human donor who donated a stem cell graft to a child with acute myeloid leukemia.

This clonotype was recorded at least ten times. The V gene is TRBV20-1, the J gene TRBJ2-1, with D perhaps TRBD2 (6 bases). The CDR3 has 14 residues. Between the trimmed V and J ends, which lost 1 base and 7 bases, there was a span of 14 bases. Germline V CDR1 and CDR2: DFQATT, SNEGSKA (reference sequence). CDR3 loop: CSARVGGSGNEQFF. The CDR3 DNA is TGCAGTGCTAGAGTCGGAGGGAGTGGAAATGAGCAGTTCTTC.

In this sample, this clonotype turned up a few times. The V and J genes are TRBV7-9 and TRBJ2-2, with 14 positions matching TRBD2. Germline V gene sequence: CDR1 SEHNR, CDR2 FQNEAQ (reference sequence). V lost 5 bases to trimming and J lost 9 bases; unmatched junction nucleotides: 8. CDR3 size: 16 residues. The CDR3 nucleotides are TGTGCCAGCAGCCCCATCGGGACTAGCGGGAGTCGGGAGCTGTTTTTT. Protein: CASSPIGTSGSRELFF.

At least ten counts were recorded for this clonotype. The chain recombines TRBV28 with TRBJ2-1; 15 bases match TRBD2. Germline assignment: CDR1 MDHEN and CDR2 SYDVKM. The CDR3 covers 17 residues. V was pared by 3 bases and J by 8 bases, with 8 bases of the junction left unmatched. CDR3 loop: CASSFRTSGRASDEQFF. Here the CDR3 DNA reads TGTGCCAGCAGTTTCCGGACTAGCGGGAGGGCCTCGGATGAGCAGTTCTTC.